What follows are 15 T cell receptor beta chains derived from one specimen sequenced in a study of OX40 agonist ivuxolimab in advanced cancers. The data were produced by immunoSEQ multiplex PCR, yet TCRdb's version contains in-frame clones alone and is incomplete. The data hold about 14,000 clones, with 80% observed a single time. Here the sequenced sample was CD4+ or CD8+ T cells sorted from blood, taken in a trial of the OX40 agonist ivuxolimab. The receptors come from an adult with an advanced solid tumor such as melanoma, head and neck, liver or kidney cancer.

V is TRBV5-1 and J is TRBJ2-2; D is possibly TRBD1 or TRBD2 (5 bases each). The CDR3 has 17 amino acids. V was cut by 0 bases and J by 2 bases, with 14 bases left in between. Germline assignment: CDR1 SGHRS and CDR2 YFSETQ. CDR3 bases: TGCGCCAGCAGCTTGGCCATTGTGGGGACCAACACCGGGGAGCTGTTTTTT. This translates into CASSLAIVGTNTGELFF.

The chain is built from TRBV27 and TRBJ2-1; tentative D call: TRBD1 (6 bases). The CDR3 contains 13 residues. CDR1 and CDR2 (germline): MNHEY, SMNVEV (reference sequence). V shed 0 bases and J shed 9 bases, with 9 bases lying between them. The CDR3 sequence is CASSLSPTGEQFF. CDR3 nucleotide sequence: TGTGCCAGCAGTTTATCCCCGACAGGTGAGCAGTTCTTC.

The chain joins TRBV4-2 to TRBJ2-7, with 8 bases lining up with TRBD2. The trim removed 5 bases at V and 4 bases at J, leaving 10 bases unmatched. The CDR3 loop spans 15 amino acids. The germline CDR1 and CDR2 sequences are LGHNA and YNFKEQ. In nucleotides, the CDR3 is TGTGCCAGCAGCTTATATGTCGGGAGGGCGTACGAGCAGTACTTC. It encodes CASSLYVGRAYEQYF.

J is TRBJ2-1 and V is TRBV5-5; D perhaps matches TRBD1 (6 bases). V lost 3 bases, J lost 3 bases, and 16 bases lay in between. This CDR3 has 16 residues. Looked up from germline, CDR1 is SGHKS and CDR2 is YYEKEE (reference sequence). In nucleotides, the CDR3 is TGTGCCAGCAGCTCACTCATGACAGGATACTACAATGAGCAGTTCTTC. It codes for CASSSLMTGYYNEQFF.

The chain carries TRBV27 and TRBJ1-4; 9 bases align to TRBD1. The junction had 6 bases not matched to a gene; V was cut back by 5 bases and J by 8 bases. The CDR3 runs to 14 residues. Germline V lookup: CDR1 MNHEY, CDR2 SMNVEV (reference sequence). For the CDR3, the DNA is TGTGCCAGCAGTGAAACAGGGGGCGGAGAAAAACTGTTTTTT. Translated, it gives CASSETGGGEKLFF.

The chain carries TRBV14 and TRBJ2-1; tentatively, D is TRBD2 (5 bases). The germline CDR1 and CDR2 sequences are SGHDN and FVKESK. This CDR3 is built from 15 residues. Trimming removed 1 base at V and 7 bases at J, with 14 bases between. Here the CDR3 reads CASSQAPSRSNEQFF. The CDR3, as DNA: TGTGCCAGCAGCCAAGCGCCTAGCAGGAGTAATGAGCAGTTCTTC.

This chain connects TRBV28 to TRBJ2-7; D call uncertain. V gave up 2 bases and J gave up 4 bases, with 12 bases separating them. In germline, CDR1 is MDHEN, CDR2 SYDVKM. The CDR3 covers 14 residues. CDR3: CASSLSLTTYEQYF. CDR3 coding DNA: TGTGCCAGCAGTTTAAGCTTAACGACTTACGAGCAGTACTTC.

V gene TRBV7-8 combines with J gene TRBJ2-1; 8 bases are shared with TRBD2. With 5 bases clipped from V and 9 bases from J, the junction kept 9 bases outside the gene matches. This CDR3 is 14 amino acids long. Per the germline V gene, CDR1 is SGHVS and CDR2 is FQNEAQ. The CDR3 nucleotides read TGTGCCAGCAGCGTTAGCGGGAAGTTCGGTGAGCAGTTCTTC. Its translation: CASSVSGKFGEQFF.

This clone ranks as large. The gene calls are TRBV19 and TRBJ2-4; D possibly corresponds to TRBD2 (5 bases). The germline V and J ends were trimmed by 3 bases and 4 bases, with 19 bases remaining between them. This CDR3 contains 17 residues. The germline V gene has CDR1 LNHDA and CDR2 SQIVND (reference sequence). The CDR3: CASSILPSGSTKNIQYF. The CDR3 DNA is TGTGCCAGTAGTATTCTACCCTCGGGATCCACGAAAAACATTCAGTACTTC.

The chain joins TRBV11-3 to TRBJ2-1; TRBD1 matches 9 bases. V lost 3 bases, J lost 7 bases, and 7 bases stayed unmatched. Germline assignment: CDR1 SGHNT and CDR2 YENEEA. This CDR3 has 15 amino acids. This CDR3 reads CASSLSGTGWNEQFF. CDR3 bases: TGTGCCAGCAGCTTGTCCGGGACAGGGTGGAATGAGCAGTTCTTC.

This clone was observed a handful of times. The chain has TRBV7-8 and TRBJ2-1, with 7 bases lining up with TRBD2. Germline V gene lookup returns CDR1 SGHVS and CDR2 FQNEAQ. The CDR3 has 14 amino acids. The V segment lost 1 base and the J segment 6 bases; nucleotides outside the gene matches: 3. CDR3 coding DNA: TGTGCCAGCAGCTTAGAGATAGCGGGCAATGAGCAGTTCTTC. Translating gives CASSLEIAGNEQFF.

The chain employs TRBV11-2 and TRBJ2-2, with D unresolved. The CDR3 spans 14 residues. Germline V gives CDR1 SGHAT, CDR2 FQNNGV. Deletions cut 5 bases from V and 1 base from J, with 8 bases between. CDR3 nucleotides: TGTGCCAGCAGCATTAGATGGAACACCGGGGAGCTGTTTTTT. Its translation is CASSIRWNTGELFF.

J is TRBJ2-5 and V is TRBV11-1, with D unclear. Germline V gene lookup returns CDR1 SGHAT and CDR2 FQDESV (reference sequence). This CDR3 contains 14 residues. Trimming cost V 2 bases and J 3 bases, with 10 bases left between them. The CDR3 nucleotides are TGTGCCAGCAGCTTACCGCTGTCGAAAGAGACCCAGTACTTC. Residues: CASSLPLSKETQYF.

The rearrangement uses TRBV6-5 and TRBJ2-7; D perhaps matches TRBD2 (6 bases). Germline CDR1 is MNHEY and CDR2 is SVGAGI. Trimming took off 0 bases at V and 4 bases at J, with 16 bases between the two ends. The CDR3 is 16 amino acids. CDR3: CASSYSQGVSGYEQYF. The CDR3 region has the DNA TGTGCCAGCAGTTACTCGCAGGGCGTTAGCGGTTACGAGCAGTACTTC.

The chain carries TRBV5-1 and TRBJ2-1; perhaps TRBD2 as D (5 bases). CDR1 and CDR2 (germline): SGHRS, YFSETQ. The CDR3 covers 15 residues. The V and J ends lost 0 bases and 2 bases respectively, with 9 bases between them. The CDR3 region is CASSLAGKTYNEQFF. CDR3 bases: TGCGCCAGCAGCTTGGCGGGAAAGACCTACAATGAGCAGTTCTTC.